These T cell receptor beta chains were read from a single sample in a study of T cells in Graves' hyperthyroidism and ophthalmopathy. MiXCR, run by TCRdb on the multiplex PCR reads, gives a single entry per CDR3 protein. This table has approximately 740,000 distinct CDR3 sequences, less than 15% appearing once. The sample was blood. These receptors all stem from a woman aged 18-29 years with Graves' hyperthyroidism. Both conserved end residues are part of each CDR3. A D gene is named only where the DNA matches it firmly.

j_call,d_call,v_call,cdr3_aa
TRBJ1-1,TRBD1,TRBV29-1,CSVEDRGAGRVNTEAFF
TRBJ2-7,TRBD2,TRBV20-1,CSASGTSGFSYEQYF
TRBJ1-2,-,TRBV28,CASSFSPDARDGYTF
TRBJ1-4,-,TRBV2,CASSFRQLSNEKLFF
TRBJ2-5,-,TRBV6-5,CASSYSETQYF
TRBJ2-3,TRBD2,TRBV24-1,CATSDLALAGAMSDTQYF
TRBJ1-1,TRBD1,TRBV12-3/TRBV12-4,CASTVLLLAGQAEAFF
TRBJ1-2,-,TRBV19,CASSPGTHEDGYTF
TRBJ1-1,TRBD1,TRBV9,CASSEPTGSTEAFF
TRBJ2-5,-,TRBV7-9,CASSFGGTSQETQYF
TRBJ1-1,-,TRBV18,CASSADRLNTEAFF
TRBJ2-6,-,TRBV14,CASSQASGANVLTF
TRBJ1-4,-,TRBV28,CASSLSPGNSEKLFF
TRBJ2-7,-,TRBV4-1,CASSQVGSKEQYF
TRBJ2-3,-,TRBV7-3,CASTGKTITDTQYF
TRBJ2-1,-,TRBV9,CASSSPRRGPQDPEQFF
TRBJ2-7,-,TRBV2,CASKYPSYEQYF
TRBJ2-3,-,TRBV18,CASSTSGDDTQYF
TRBJ2-4,-,TRBV20-1,CSARQLSDFGKNIQYF
TRBJ2-7,TRBD2,TRBV11-2,CASSLEVTSGRNEQYF
TRBJ2-1,-,TRBV2,CASARRGSSYNEQFF
TRBJ1-6,-,TRBV20-1,CSARDLIFYNSPLHF
TRBJ1-5,-,TRBV30,CAWSGSPFGPQHF
TRBJ2-7,TRBD2,TRBV3-1,CASSQGLAGLYEQYF
TRBJ2-3,-,TRBV7-9,CASSLVPSTDTQYF
TRBJ1-4,-,TRBV24-1,CATSDLYGEPNEKLFF
TRBJ1-5,-,TRBV10-3,CAISTDSNQPQHF
TRBJ2-1,-,TRBV2,CASTAAYNEQFF
TRBJ2-7,-,TRBV20-1,CSARGSERKTYEQYF
TRBJ2-5,-,TRBV15,CATASRDRAKETQYF
TRBJ2-1,-,TRBV24-1,CATSDLQAGRSGFYNEQFF
TRBJ2-6,-,TRBV2,CASEGAGANVLTF
TRBJ1-2,-,TRBV18,CASSPPNEGGYTF
TRBJ1-3,-,TRBV18,CASSLDSLGNTIYF